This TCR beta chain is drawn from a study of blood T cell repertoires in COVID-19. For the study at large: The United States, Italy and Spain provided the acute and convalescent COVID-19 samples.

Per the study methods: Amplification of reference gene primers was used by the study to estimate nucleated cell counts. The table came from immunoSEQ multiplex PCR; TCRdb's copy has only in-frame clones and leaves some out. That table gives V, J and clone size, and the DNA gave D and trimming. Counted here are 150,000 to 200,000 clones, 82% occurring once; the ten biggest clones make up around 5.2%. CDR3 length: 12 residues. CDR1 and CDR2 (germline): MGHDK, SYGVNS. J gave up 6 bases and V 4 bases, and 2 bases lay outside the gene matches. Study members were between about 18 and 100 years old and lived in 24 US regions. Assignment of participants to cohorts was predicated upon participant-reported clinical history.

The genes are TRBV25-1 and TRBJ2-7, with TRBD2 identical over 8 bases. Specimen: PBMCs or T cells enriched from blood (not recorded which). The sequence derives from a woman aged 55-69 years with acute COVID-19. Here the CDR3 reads CASSGTSGEQYF. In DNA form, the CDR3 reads TGTGCCAGCAGTGGTACTAGCGGCGAGCAGTACTTC.